These T cell receptor beta chains were read from a single sample in a study of OX40 agonist ivuxolimab in advanced cancers. Produced via immunoSEQ multiplex PCR; TCRdb's table is partial and in-frame only. The sample includes roughly 70,000 clones, 85% of them seen just once. The source was CD4+ or CD8+ T cells sorted from blood, collected in a trial of the OX40 agonist ivuxolimab. These receptors came from an adult with an advanced solid tumor such as melanoma, head and neck, liver or kidney cancer. CDR3s include the opening cysteine and the closing phenylalanine or tryptophan. The D gene is left open where the match is weak.

j_call | d_call | v_call | cdr3_aa | cdr3_nt
TRBJ1-4 | - | TRBV5-1 | CASSLGRTRDSEKLFF | TGCGCCAGCAGCTTGGGGAGAACCCGCGATTCGGAAAAACTGTTTTTT
TRBJ1-5 | - | TRBV19 | CASTPQEAGMMPQHF | TGTGCCAGTACCCCCCAAGAGGCAGGCATGATGCCCCAGCATTTT
TRBJ2-1 | TRBD2 | TRBV18 | CASSQGLAGGREQFF | TGTGCCAGCTCACAAGGACTAGCGGGAGGACGGGAGCAGTTCTTC
TRBJ2-7 | TRBD2 | TRBV15 | CATSRVASGFREQYF | TGTGCCACCAGCAGAGTGGCTAGCGGGTTTCGCGAGCAGTACTTC
TRBJ2-1 | TRBD2 | TRBV7-9 | CASSFSSSGSEQFF | TGTGCCAGCAGCTTTTCGAGTAGCGGGAGTGAGCAGTTCTTC
TRBJ2-7 | - | TRBV7-9 | CASSLEVEQYF | TGTGCCAGCAGCTTGGAAGTCGAGCAGTACTTC
TRBJ1-1 | - | TRBV28 | CASSYGTANTEAFF | TGTGCCAGCAGTTACGGGACGGCGAACACTGAAGCTTTCTTT
TRBJ2-6 | - | TRBV6-5 | CASSYIISGANVLTF | TGTGCCAGCAGTTACATTATCTCTGGGGCCAACGTCCTGACTTTC
TRBJ2-7 | - | TRBV7-9 | CASSLKGNEQYF | TGTGCCAGCAGCTTAAAGGGGAACGAGCAGTACTTC
TRBJ1-5 | - | TRBV19 | CASSMGRVVNQPQHF | TGTGCCAGTAGTATGGGGAGGGTGGTTAATCAGCCCCAGCATTTT